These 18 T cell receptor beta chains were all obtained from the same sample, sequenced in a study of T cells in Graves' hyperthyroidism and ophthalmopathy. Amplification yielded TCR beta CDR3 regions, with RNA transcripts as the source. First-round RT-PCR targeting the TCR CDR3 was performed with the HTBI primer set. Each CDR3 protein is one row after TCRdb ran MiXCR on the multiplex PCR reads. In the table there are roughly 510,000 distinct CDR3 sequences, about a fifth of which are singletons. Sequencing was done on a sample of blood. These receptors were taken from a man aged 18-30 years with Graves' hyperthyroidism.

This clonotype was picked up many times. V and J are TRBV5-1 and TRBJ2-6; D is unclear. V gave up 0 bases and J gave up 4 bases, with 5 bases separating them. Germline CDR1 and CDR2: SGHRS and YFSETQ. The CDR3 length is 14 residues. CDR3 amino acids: CASSLEWGANVLTF. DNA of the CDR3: TGCGCCAGCAGCTTGGAGTGGGGGGCCAACGTCCTGACTTTC.

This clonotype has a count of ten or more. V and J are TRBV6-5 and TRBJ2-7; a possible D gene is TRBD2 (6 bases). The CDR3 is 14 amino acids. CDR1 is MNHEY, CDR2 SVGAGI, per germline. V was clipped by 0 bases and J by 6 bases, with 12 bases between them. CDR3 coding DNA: TGTGCCAGCAGTTACTCGTTCAAGGAGGGCGAGCAGTACTTC. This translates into CASSYSFKEGEQYF.

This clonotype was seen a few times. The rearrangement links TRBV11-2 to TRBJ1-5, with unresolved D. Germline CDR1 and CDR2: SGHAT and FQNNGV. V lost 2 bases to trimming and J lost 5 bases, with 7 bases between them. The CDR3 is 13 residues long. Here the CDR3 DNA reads TGTGCCAGCAGCTTAACGCTGTATCAGCCCCAGCATTTT. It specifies CASSLTLYQPQHF.

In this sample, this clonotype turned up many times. CDR3 sequence reads: CASSFAGASYNEQFF. As DNA, the CDR3 is TGTGCCAGCAGCTTTGCGGGGGCCTCCTACAATGAGCAGTTCTTC. The chain uses TRBV11-2 and TRBJ2-1; D is possibly TRBD2 (7 bases). Germline V gene lookup returns CDR1 SGHAT and CDR2 FQNNGV. The germline V and J ends were trimmed by 3 bases and 0 bases, with 9 bases remaining between them. The CDR3 length is 15 residues. Filled out from reference TRBV11-2 and TRBJ2-1, the complete variable domain reads EAGVAQSPRYKIIEKRQSVAFWCNPISGHATLYWYQQILGQGPKLLIQFQNNGVVDDSQLPKDRFSAERLKGVDSTLKIQPAKLEDSAVYLCASSFAGASYNEQFFGPGTRLTVL.

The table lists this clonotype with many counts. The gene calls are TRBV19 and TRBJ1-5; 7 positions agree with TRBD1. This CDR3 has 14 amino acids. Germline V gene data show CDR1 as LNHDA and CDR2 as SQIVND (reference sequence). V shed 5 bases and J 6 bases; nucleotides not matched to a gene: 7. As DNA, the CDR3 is TGTGCCAGTAGTTTAACAGGGGTCGCTCAGCCCCAGCATTTT. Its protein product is CASSLTGVAQPQHF.

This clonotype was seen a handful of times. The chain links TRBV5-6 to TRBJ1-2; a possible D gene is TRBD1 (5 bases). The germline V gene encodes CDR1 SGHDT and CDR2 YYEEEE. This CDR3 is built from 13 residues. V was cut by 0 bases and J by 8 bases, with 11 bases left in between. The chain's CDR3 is CASSLGRGKGYTF. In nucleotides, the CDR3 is TGTGCCAGCAGCTTGGGAAGGGGAAAAGGCTACACCTTC.

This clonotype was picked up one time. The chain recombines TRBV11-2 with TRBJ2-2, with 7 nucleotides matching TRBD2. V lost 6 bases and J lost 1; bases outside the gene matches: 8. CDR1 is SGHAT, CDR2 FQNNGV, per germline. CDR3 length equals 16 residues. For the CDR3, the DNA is TGTGCCAGCAGTCTATCCCTAGCGGTGAACACCGGGGAGCTGTTTTTT. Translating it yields CASSLSLAVNTGELFF.

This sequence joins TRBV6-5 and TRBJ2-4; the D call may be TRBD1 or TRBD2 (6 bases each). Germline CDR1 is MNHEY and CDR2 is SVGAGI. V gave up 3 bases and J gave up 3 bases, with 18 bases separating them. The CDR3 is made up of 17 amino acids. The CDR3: CASSYGGGPRGKNIQYF. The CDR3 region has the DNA TGTGCCAGCAGTTATGGAGGGGGGCCGCGGGGCAAAAACATTCAGTACTTC.

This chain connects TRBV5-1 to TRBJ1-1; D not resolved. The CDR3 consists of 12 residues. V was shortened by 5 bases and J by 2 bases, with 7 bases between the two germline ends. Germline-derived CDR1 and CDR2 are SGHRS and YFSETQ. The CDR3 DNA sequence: TGCGCCAGCAGTAACGCTAACACTGAAGCTTTCTTT. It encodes CASSNANTEAFF. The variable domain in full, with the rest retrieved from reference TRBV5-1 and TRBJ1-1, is KAGVTQTPRYLIKTRGQQVTLSCSPISGHRSVSWYQQTPGQGLQFLFEYFSETQRNKGNFPGRFSGRQFSNSRSEMNVSTLELGDSALYLCASSNANTEAFFGQGTRLTVV.

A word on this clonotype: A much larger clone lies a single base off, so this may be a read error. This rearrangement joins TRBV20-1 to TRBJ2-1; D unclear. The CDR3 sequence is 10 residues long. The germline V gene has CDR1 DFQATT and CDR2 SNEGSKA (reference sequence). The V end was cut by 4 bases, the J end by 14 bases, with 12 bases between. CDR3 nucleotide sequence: TGCAGTGCTACGGGTCCTACCAAGTTCTTC. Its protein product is CSATGPTKFF.

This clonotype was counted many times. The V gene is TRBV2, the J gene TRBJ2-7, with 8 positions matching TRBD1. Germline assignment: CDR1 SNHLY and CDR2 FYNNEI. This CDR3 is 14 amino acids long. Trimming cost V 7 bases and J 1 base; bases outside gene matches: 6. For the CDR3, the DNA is TGTGCCAGCACCCTAGACAGGGGATCCTACGAGCAGTACTTC. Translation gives CASTLDRGSYEQYF.

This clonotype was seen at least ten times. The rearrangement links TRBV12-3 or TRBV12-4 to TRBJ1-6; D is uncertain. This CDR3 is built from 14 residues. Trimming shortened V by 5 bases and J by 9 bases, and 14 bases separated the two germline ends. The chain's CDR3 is CASSLPLAGSPLHF. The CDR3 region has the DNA TGTGCCAGCAGTCTTCCCCTTGCGGGTTCACCCCTCCACTTT.

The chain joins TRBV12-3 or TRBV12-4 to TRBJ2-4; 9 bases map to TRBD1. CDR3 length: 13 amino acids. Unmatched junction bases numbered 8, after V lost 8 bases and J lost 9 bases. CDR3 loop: CASLGTTGGIQYF. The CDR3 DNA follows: TGTGCCAGCCTAGGCACGACAGGGGGCATTCAGTACTTC.

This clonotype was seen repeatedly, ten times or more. CDR3 residues: CASSLEGGLGSYEQYF. Written as DNA, the CDR3 is TGTGCCAGCAGTCTAGAAGGGGGCTTGGGCTCCTACGAGCAGTACTTC. The V and J genes are TRBV6-2 or TRBV6-3 and TRBJ2-7; 7 bases align to TRBD1. CDR1 MNHEY and CDR2 SVGEGT come from the germline V gene. Trimming at V came to 5 bases and at J to 0 bases, leaving 10 bases not matched to a gene. This CDR3 spans 16 amino acids.

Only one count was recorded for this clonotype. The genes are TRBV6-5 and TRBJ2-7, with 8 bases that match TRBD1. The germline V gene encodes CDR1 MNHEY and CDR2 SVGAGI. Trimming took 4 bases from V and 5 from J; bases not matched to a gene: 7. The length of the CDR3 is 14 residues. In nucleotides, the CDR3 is TGTGCCAGCAGTTTAATCGGGACAGGAGACGAGCAGTACTTC. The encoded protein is CASSLIGTGDEQYF.

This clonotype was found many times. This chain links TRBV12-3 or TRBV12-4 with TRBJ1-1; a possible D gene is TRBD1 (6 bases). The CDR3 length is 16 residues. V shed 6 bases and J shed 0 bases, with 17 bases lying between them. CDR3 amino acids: CASSQNRQVLNTEAFF. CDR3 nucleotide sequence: TGTGCCAGCAGCCAAAACCGACAGGTCTTGAACACTGAAGCTTTCTTT.

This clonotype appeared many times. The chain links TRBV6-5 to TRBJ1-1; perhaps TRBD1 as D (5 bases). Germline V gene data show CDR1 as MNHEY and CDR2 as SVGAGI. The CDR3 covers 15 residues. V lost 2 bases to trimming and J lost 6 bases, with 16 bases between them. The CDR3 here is CASSYGGYSGAEAFF. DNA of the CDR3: TGTGCCAGCAGTTACGGGGGGTACTCAGGAGCTGAAGCTTTCTTT.

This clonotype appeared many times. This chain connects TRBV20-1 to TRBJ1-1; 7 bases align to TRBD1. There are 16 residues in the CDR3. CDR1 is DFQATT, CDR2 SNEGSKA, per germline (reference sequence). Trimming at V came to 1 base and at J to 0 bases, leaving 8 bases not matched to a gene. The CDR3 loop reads CSARGTGVGMNTEAFF. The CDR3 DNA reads TGCAGTGCTAGAGGCACAGGGGTGGGAATGAACACTGAAGCTTTCTTT.